The clone carrying this TCR beta chain was counted only a few times. Antigen unknown. The TCR beta CDR3 regions underwent amplification using RNA transcripts as the source. The TCR CDR3 first-round RT-PCR relied on the HTBI primer set. TCRdb passed the multiplex PCR reads through MiXCR, listing each CDR3 protein once. The sample lists about 620,000 distinct CDR3 sequences; around 16% were seen once. This entry belongs to a study of T cells in Graves' hyperthyroidism and ophthalmopathy. On the study more broadly: Blood from the periphery was taken at initial diagnosis, before any treatment.

Study-level results: Among thyroid clonotypes expanded above 0.001, most also appeared in blood.

Germline CDR1 is LGHDT and CDR2 is YNNKEL (reference sequence). The CDR3 runs to 14 residues. V lost 1 base to trimming and J lost 3 bases, with 6 bases between them. Sequenced input: blood. This receptor was identified in a woman in her thirties with Graves' hyperthyroidism. This chain joins TRBV3-1 and TRBJ2-2; D gene unclear. The DNA of the CDR3 is TGTGCCAGCAGCCAAGTCGGCCACACCGGGGAGCTGTTTTTT. Translating it yields CASSQVGHTGELFF. The variable domain in full, with the rest retrieved from reference TRBV3-1 and TRBJ2-2, is DTAVSQTPKYLVTQMGNDKSIKCEQNLGHDTMYWYKQDSKKFLKIMFSYNNKELIINETVPNRFSPKSPDKAHLNLHINSLELGDSAVYFCASSQVGHTGELFFGEGSRLTVL.